Reported below is one TCR beta chain. Its target is unknown. This sample is drawn from a study of T cells in localized non-small cell lung cancer. The table came from immunoSEQ multiplex PCR; TCRdb's copy has only in-frame clones and leaves some out. The sample has 55,000 to 75,000 clones, 85% to 90% seen once. V was shortened by 0 bases and J by 3 bases, with 17 bases between the two germline ends. This CDR3 has 17 amino acids. The study's findings and limits: The appearance of a median approximately 57 of the top 100 tumor clones was seen in adjacent lung. The greatest T cell clonality was found in uninvolved adjacent lung (higher than in tumor). Patients showing higher blood T cell density tended to see longer overall survival.

The chain carries TRBV5-3 and TRBJ2-3; either TRBD1 or TRBD2 may supply D (6 bases each). TRBV5-3 is identified as an open reading frame with a role that is uncertain. Source: peripheral blood, taken before any cancer treatment. The sequence was obtained from a male donor older than 55 with stage III squamous cell lung carcinoma. DNA of the CDR3: TGTGCCAGAAGCTTGGAGTTCCGGGGGCGTATGACAGATACGCAGTATTTT. It is translated as CARSLEFRGRMTDTQYF.